These T cell receptor beta chains were read from a single sample in a study of molecular identifiers for immune sequencing clone quantification. TCRdb ran MiXCR on the PCR reads and lists one entry per CDR3 protein. The table includes 250,000 to 400,000 distinct CDR3 sequences, about a fifth detected once. Sequenced sample: naive CD8+ T cells from blood, with Jurkat cell RNA spiked in. The receptors shown here come from a human donor in good health. Some libraries in this study had Jurkat cell RNA spiked in. Each CDR3 is given with its conserved first and last residue. Fields, in order: clone size, J gene, V gene, D gene, CDR3 DNA, CDR3 protein. The D gene is left open where the match is weak. Some rows mark clone size as missing; the rest say once, few, many or name a class of expanded clone.

size: few; J: TRBJ2-5; V: TRBV4-1; D: NA; DNA: TGCGCCAGCAGCCAAGATCGGGCCGGCGTCGAGACCCAGTACTTC; CDR3: CASSQDRAGVETQYF
size: NA; J: TRBJ1-1; V: TRBV12-5; D: NA; DNA: TGTGCTAGTGCCTCGGGTCAGGGGTATGCAGCTTTCTTT; CDR3: CASASGQGYAAFF
size: many; J: TRBJ1-1; V: TRBV7-6; D: TRBD1; DNA: TGTGCCAGCAGCCCGACGACAGGGGGGTACACTGAAGCTTTCTTT; CDR3: CASSPTTGGYTEAFF
size: NA; J: TRBJ2-5; V: TRBV7-9; D: NA; DNA: TGTGCCAGCAGCTCGACCCTAGAAGGGACCCAGTACTTC; CDR3: CASSSTLEGTQYF
size: NA; J: TRBJ2-3; V: TRBV11-2; D: NA; DNA: TGTGCCAGCAGCGAAGGACCACCATGGGAGTTCCAACCCACAGATACGCAGTATTTT; CDR3: CASSEGPPWEFQPTDTQYF
size: NA; J: TRBJ2-1; V: TRBV2; D: NA; DNA: TGTGCCAGGGCTAGGGACGCCGTCTCCTCTAATGAGCAGTTCTTC; CDR3: CARARDAVSSNEQFF
size: few; J: TRBJ1-5; V: TRBV20-1; D: NA; DNA: TGCAGTGCTAGAGTGGGCAGAAATAGCAATCAGCCCCAGCATTTT; CDR3: CSARVGRNSNQPQHF
size: many; J: TRBJ2-2; V: TRBV7-9; D: TRBD1; DNA: TGTGCCAGCAGCTCACGGACAGGGTCCTACACCGGGGAGCTGTTTTTT; CDR3: CASSSRTGSYTGELFF
size: many; J: TRBJ2-7; V: TRBV19; D: NA; DNA: TGTGCCAGTAGTTTCGCCGGGACCATCTACGAGCAGTACTTC; CDR3: CASSFAGTIYEQYF
size: many; J: TRBJ2-2; V: TRBV29-1; D: TRBD1; DNA: TGCAGCGGGACAGGGGTGAACACCGGGGAGCTGTTTTTT; CDR3: CSGTGVNTGELFF
size: many; J: TRBJ2-2; V: TRBV28; D: NA; DNA: TGTGCCAGCCAATCTCTCGGGGAGCTGTTTTTT; CDR3: CASQSLGELFF
size: many; J: TRBJ1-1; V: TRBV29-1; D: NA; DNA: TGCAGCGTTGAAGCAGGGGTGCAGAACACTGAAGCTTTCTTT; CDR3: CSVEAGVQNTEAFF
size: many; J: TRBJ2-1; V: TRBV4-3; D: TRBD2; DNA: TGCGCCAGCAGCCAAGATCTTCCCTATCTAGCGGGGGGATACAATGAGCAGTTCTTC; CDR3: CASSQDLPYLAGGYNEQFF
size: NA; J: TRBJ2-7; V: TRBV27; D: TRBD1; DNA: TGTGCCAGCAGCATAGGGGGACAGGCCGCATTCTACGAGCAGTACTTC; CDR3: CASSIGGQAAFYEQYF
size: many; J: TRBJ1-1; V: TRBV28; D: NA; DNA: TGTGCCAGCAGTTTCCCGGGGCCCCAGGGTGAAGCTTTCTTT; CDR3: CASSFPGPQGEAFF
size: many; J: TRBJ2-7; V: TRBV7-9; D: NA; DNA: TGTGCCAGCAGCTCCCTAATATCGTACGAGCAGTACTTC; CDR3: CASSSLISYEQYF
size: few; J: TRBJ2-1; V: TRBV14; D: NA; DNA: TGTGCCAGCAGCCAAGTCCTAGGGGGGGCCTACAATGAGCAGTTCTTC; CDR3: CASSQVLGGAYNEQFF
size: few; J: TRBJ2-5; V: TRBV2; D: NA; DNA: TGTACCAGCAGTGATCCAGAACAAGAGACCCAGTACTTC; CDR3: CTSSDPEQETQYF
size: NA; J: TRBJ2-7; V: TRBV7-9; D: TRBD1; DNA: TGTGCCAGCAGCTTAGTACCGGGCCCCACAGGGGGCTACGACGAGCAGTACTTC; CDR3: CASSLVPGPTGGYDEQYF
size: many; J: TRBJ2-3; V: TRBV29-1; D: NA; DNA: TGCAGCGTTGAAGAGATGACAGATACGCAGTATTTT; CDR3: CSVEEMTDTQYF
size: NA; J: TRBJ2-2; V: TRBV27; D: TRBD1; DNA: TGTGCCAGCAGATACAGGGGGCAGAGGAACACCGGGGAGCTGTTTTTT; CDR3: CASRYRGQRNTGELFF
size: NA; J: TRBJ2-2; V: TRBV5-8; D: NA; DNA: TGTGCCAGCAGCTTGGTTCCGGGTCAGGCCGGGGGGCTGTTTTTT; CDR3: CASSLVPGQAGGLFF
size: many; J: TRBJ2-1; V: TRBV5-5; D: NA; DNA: TGTGCCAGCAGCTTGGATTCCCGGGGGACCCTAAACAATGAGCAGTTCTTC; CDR3: CASSLDSRGTLNNEQFF